These T cell receptor beta chains were read from a single sample in a study of T cells expressing NK-cell markers. Following a re-call of the 5' RACE reads, TCRdb has one entry per CDR3 protein and lacks DNA. The data show 130,000 to 150,000 distinct CDR3 sequences, and the top ten clones hold less than 15%. The sequenced sample consisted of blood T cells: a sorted CD56 or NKG2C T cell subset, CD4+ or CD8+ T cells, or bulk PBMC T cells (not recorded which). The receptors here all came from a man aged 18 to 30 in good health. Both conserved end residues are part of each CDR3.

V gene	J gene	CDR3 protein
TRBV7-9	TRBJ2-1	CASTPGQGTSYNEQFF
TRBV29-1	TRBJ2-1	CSASTTSGGDEQFF
TRBV5-1	TRBJ1-5	CASSLGTDQPQHF
TRBV9	TRBJ2-5	CASSVGDREEETQYF
TRBV27	TRBJ2-4	CASSAGLKNIQYF
TRBV29-1	TRBJ2-3	CSALFGTDTQYF
TRBV3-1	TRBJ2-1	CASSQHKAQPLSYNEQFF
TRBV20-1	TRBJ2-7	CSARDSFGTGHYEQYF
TRBV20-1	TRBJ2-5	CSARTGEDQQETQYF
TRBV9	TRBJ2-1	CASSVAPRSGDYNEQFF
TRBV13	TRBJ2-2	CASSLGRGELFF
TRBV7-2	TRBJ2-7	CASSTGLAGDLYEQYF